This T cell receptor beta chain was found in a study of STAT5B mutations in CD4+ large granular lymphocyte leukemia. A note on this clone: Antigen specificity is unknown.

Control samples were healthy donors' buffy coats. V lost 4 bases and J 13 bases, leaving 22 bases between the germline ends. The germline V gene has CDR1 MDHEN and CDR2 SYDVKM. CDR3 size: 14 residues. Clones were read by immunoSEQ multiplex PCR, and TCRdb kept only the in-frame ones, dropping some. The sample records 25,000 to 35,000 clones, roughly three quarters being singletons. Study-level results: 8/27 top patient clones versus 2/35 control clones were TRBV06-family. Without HLA matching, higher CD4+ than CD8+ T-LGLL clonality could reflect small sample size.

J is TRBJ1-1 and V is TRBV28, with D hard to call. This receptor was obtained from a human donor in good health. The specimen was CD4+ T cells from blood buffy coats. Here the CDR3 reads CASSSPGDYLRCFF. The CDR3 DNA follows: TGTGCCAGCAGTTCCCCCGGTGACTACTTACGATGTTTCTTT.